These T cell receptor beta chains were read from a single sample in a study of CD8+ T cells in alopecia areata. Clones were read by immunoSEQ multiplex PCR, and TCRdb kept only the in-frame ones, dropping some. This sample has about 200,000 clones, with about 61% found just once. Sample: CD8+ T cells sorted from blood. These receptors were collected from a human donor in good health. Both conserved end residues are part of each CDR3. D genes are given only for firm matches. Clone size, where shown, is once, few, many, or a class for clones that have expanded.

cdr3_aa: CASSLEKTGTPLGAFF
cdr3_nt: TGTGCCAGCAGCTTAGAGAAGACCGGGACACCCTTGGGGGCTTTCTTT
d_call: NA
j_call: TRBJ1-1
v_call: TRBV7-8
cdr3_length: 16
clone_size: NA

cdr3_aa: CAWRGVPRTGELFF
cdr3_nt: TGTGCCTGGAGGGGGGTCCCGAGAACCGGGGAGCTGTTTTTT
d_call: NA
j_call: TRBJ2-2
v_call: TRBV30
cdr3_length: 14
clone_size: NA

cdr3_aa: CASSQTRTGTYYGYTF
cdr3_nt: TGCGCCAGCAGCCAGACCCGGACAGGGACATATTATGGCTACACCTTC
d_call: TRBD1
j_call: TRBJ1-2
v_call: TRBV4-1
cdr3_length: 16
clone_size: NA

cdr3_aa: CASSLSSGGQMKNEQFF
cdr3_nt: TGTGCCAGCAGCTTGAGTAGCGGGGGCCAAATGAAGAATGAGCAGTTCTTC
d_call: TRBD2
j_call: TRBJ2-1
v_call: TRBV7-9
cdr3_length: 17
clone_size: NA

cdr3_aa: CASSESGGGWTEAFF
cdr3_nt: TGTGCCAGCAGTGAATCGGGCGGGGGGTGGACTGAAGCTTTCTTT
d_call: NA
j_call: TRBJ1-1
v_call: TRBV2
cdr3_length: 15
clone_size: few

cdr3_aa: CASSQVAGGARNTEAFF
cdr3_nt: TGCGCCAGCAGCCAAGTTGCGGGTGGGGCTAGGAACACTGAAGCTTTCTTT
d_call: NA
j_call: TRBJ1-1
v_call: TRBV4-1
cdr3_length: 17
clone_size: NA

cdr3_aa: CASSSHNEQFF
cdr3_nt: TGTGCCAGCAGTTCTCACAATGAGCAGTTCTTC
d_call: NA
j_call: TRBJ2-1
v_call: TRBV10-3
cdr3_length: 11
clone_size: few

cdr3_aa: CASSILAAGLNTEAFF
cdr3_nt: TGTGCCAGTAGTATATTAGCGGCCGGATTGAACACTGAAGCTTTCTTT
d_call: NA
j_call: TRBJ1-1
v_call: TRBV19
cdr3_length: 16
clone_size: NA

cdr3_aa: CASSLSWGYEQYF
cdr3_nt: TGTGCCAGCAGTTTATCTTGGGGTTACGAGCAGTACTTC
d_call: NA
j_call: TRBJ2-7
v_call: TRBV27
cdr3_length: 13
clone_size: NA

cdr3_aa: CSVGGLGSTDTQYF
cdr3_nt: TGCAGCGTTGGAGGCTTGGGGAGCACAGATACGCAGTATTTT
d_call: NA
j_call: TRBJ2-3
v_call: TRBV29-1
cdr3_length: 14
clone_size: NA

cdr3_aa: CASSQDLAFQLPQHF
cdr3_nt: TGCGCCAGCAGCCAAGATTTGGCATTTCAATTGCCCCAGCATTTT
d_call: NA
j_call: TRBJ1-5
v_call: TRBV4-1
cdr3_length: 15
clone_size: NA

cdr3_aa: CASSFGGGSTDTQYF
cdr3_nt: TGCGCCAGCAGCTTCGGCGGGGGCAGCACAGATACGCAGTATTTT
d_call: NA
j_call: TRBJ2-3
v_call: TRBV5-1
cdr3_length: 15
clone_size: NA

cdr3_aa: CSASSDEQYF
cdr3_nt: TGCAGTGCTAGCAGCGACGAGCAGTACTTC
d_call: NA
j_call: TRBJ2-7
v_call: TRBV20-1
cdr3_length: 10
clone_size: NA

cdr3_aa: CASSQAYTGELFF
cdr3_nt: TGCGCCAGCAGCCAAGCTTACACCGGGGAGCTGTTTTTT
d_call: NA
j_call: TRBJ2-2
v_call: TRBV4-1
cdr3_length: 13
clone_size: NA

cdr3_aa: CASRKGTPSTDTQYF
cdr3_nt: TGTGCCTCGAGAAAGGGGACCCCCAGCACAGATACGCAGTATTTT
d_call: NA
j_call: TRBJ2-3
v_call: TRBV15
cdr3_length: 15
clone_size: NA